This TCR beta chain is drawn from a study of long-term antiretroviral therapy in people with HIV. The CDR3 covers 16 residues. V lost 7 bases and J lost 5; bases outside the gene matches: 11. Germline CDR1 reads MNHNS; CDR2 reads SASEGT. Version v3.0 of the immunoSEQ assay ran at survey level. Generated by immunoSEQ multiplex PCR, the TCRdb table keeps only in-frame clones and is missing some. This sample carries 44,000 or so clones, roughly 96% of them seen once, and the ten largest clones take about 2.6%. This TCR derives from a woman aged 50 to 60 with HIV. Sequenced material: unsorted PBMCs, taken 3.7 years after starting antiretroviral therapy. The J gene is TRBJ2-3, the V gene TRBV6-1; 11 bases are a match to TRBD1. The CDR3 DNA reads TGTGCCAGCAACGAAGCCTGGACAGGGGGCAGAGATACGCAGTATTTT. It codes for CASNEAWTGGRDTQYF.